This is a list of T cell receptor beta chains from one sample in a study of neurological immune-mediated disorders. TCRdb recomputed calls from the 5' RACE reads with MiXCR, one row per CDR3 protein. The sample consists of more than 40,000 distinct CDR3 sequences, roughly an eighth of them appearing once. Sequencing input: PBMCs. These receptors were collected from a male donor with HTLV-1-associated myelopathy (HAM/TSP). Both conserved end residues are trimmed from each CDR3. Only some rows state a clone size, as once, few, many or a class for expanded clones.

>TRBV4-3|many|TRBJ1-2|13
ASSQAARGSYGYT
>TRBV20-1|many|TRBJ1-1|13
SARSWAGLNTEAF
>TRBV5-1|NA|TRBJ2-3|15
ASSLAWGGRKTDTQY
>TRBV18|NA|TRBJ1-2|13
ASSLRDGTNYGYT
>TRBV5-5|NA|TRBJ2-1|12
ASNKVGDLDEQF
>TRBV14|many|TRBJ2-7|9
ASFTVHEQY
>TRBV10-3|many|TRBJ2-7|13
AISQGQGSPYEQY
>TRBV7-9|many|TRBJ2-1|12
ASRQVGSDGEQF
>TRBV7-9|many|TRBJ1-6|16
ASSLSSGASSYNSPLH
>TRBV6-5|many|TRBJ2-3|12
ASSYMSRSDTQY
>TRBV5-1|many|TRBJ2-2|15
ASSAGTGAARTRELF
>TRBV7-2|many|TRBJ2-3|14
ASSLRLAGGTDTQY
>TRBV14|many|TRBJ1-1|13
ASSHGQGLNTEAF
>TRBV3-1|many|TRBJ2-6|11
ASSWGQVNVLT
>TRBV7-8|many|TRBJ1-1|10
ASSPWGTEAF
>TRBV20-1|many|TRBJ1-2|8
SATTYGYT
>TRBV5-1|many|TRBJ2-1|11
ASSRDGTNEQF
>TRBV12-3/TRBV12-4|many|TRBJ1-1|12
ASSLKGMNTEAF
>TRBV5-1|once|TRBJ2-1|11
ASSLWSRDEQF
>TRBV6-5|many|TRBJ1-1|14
ASSYRGVGVNTEAF
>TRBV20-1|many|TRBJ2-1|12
SARSPGVYNEQF
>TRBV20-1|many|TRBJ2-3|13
SASPGQGFPDTQY
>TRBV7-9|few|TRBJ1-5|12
ASSFGGLNQPQH
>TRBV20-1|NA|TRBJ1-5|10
SAAPGQGQPH
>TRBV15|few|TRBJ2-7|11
ATSNLRPSEQY
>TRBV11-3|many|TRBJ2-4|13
ASSPGPVAKNIQY
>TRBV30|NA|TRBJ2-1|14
AWSSIRVSRRGEQF
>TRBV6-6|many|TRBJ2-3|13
ASSAAGGPADTQY
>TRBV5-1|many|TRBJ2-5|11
ASSGLVQETQY
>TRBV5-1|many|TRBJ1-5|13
ASSLEGRVDQPQH
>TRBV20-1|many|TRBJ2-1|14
SAQSARVLRDNEQF
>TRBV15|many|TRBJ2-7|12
ATSRGMDSAEQY
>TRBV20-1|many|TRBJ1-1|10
SAMTMNTEAF
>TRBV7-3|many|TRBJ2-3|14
ASSLTPGLTPHTQY
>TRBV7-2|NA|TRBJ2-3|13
ASSSAGGFSDTQY
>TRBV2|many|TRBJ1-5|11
ASSNWANQPQH
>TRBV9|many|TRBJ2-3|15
ASSVGIRTEDTDTQY